These 7 T cell receptor beta chains originate from one sample sequenced in a study of blood T cell repertoires in COVID-19. Profiled with immunoSEQ multiplex PCR; TCRdb holds only in-frame clones, not every one. The table records some 240,000 clones, roughly nine tenths of them present only once. The sequenced material came from peripheral blood. The receptors here all came from a man in his sixties who had recovered from COVID-19.

Worth noting for this clone: Sequence at one end of the junction differs from germline and may be a read error. This sequence joins TRBV7-7 and TRBJ2-5, with 9 bases lining up with TRBD2. Germline CDR1 reads SSHAT; CDR2 reads FNYEAQ (reference sequence). The CDR3 extends over 15 amino acids. The CDR3 is CASSLDSGSGQTQYF. DNA for the CDR3: TGTGCTAGCAGCTTAGATAGCGGGAGTGGGCAGACCCAGTACTTC.

The chain links TRBV5-1 to TRBJ1-2; D uncertain. V was clipped by 2 bases and J by 4 bases, with 18 bases between them. This CDR3 is built from 16 residues. The germline V gene has CDR1 SGHRS and CDR2 YFSETQ. The CDR3 here is CASSLKGSMGSYGYTF. DNA for the CDR3: TGCGCCAGCAGCTTAAAGGGCAGTATGGGGAGCTATGGCTACACCTTC.

This chain connects TRBV6-6 to TRBJ1-2; tentatively, D is TRBD1 (5 bases). CDR1 and CDR2 (germline): MNHNY, SVGAGI (reference sequence). This CDR3 comprises 14 residues. The V end was cut by 7 bases, the J end by 7 bases, with 19 bases between. CDR3 DNA: TGTGCCAGCAAGCGTGGCGGGGCGGAAGCTGGCTACACCTTC. Protein sequence: CASKRGGAEAGYTF.

The chain joins TRBV7-6 to TRBJ2-7; 8 bases map to TRBD2. Germline trimming cut 11 bases from V and 1 base from J; bases unmatched to any gene: 13. The CDR3 totals 15 residues. Germline V CDR1 and CDR2: SGHVS, FNYEAQ. CDR3 coding DNA: TGTGCCGTTGGCCAGAGCGGGGGAAGATCCTACGAGCAGTACTTC. It is translated as CAVGQSGGRSYEQYF.

The genes are TRBV7-2 and TRBJ2-3; D uncertain. The CDR3 runs 12 residues. Germline assignment: CDR1 SGHTA and CDR2 FQGNSA. V shed 4 bases and J shed 4 bases, with 6 bases lying between them. In nucleotides, the CDR3 is TGTGCCAGCAGCTACATGGCAGATACGCAGTATTTT. This translates into CASSYMADTQYF.

The chain links TRBV28 to TRBJ2-6; TRBD1 aligns across 8 bases. The CDR3 sequence is 18 residues long. V gave up 3 bases and J gave up 4 bases; unmatched junction bases: 11. The V gene's germline CDR1 is MDHEN and CDR2 SYDVKM. As DNA, the CDR3 is TGTGCCAGCAGTTTGTCTGGACAGGGTTCTTCCGGGGCCAACGTCCTGACTTTC. Its translation: CASSLSGQGSSGANVLTF. Complete variable domain (other parts from reference TRBV28 and TRBJ2-6): DVKVTQSSRYLVKRTGEKVFLECVQDMDHENMFWYRQDPGLGLRLIYFSYDVKMKEKGDIPEGYSVSREKKERFSLILESASTNQTSMYLCASSLSGQGSSGANVLTFGAGSRLTVL.

This clone appeared a few times. The sample holds other DNA sequences that translate to the same CDR3. The DNA for the CDR3 is TGCGCCAGCAGCTTGGATGGCACCTACGAGCAGTACTTC. Protein: CASSLDGTYEQYF. The chain recombines TRBV5-1 with TRBJ2-7; D is unresolved. The germline CDR1 and CDR2 sequences are SGHRS and YFSETQ. The CDR3 is 13 residues long. V was cut by 0 bases and J by 2 bases, with 6 bases left in between.